The rows below give T cell receptor beta chains drawn from one sample of a study of T cell responses to AZD1222 COVID-19 vaccine. The protocol was immunoSEQ multiplex PCR, while the TCRdb copy is restricted to in-frame clones and leaves out a portion. The profile shows roughly 99,000 clones, around nine tenths of them singletons. The sequenced sample was peripheral blood, obtained 28 days after the second AZD1222 dose. The source of these receptors is an adult who received the AZD1222 COVID-19 vaccine. Each CDR3 is given with its conserved first and last residue.

j_call v_call cdr3_length cdr3_aa
TRBJ2-2 TRBV6-5 14 CASRGTRLTGELFF
TRBJ1-1 TRBV24-1 11 CATAQGTEAFF
TRBJ1-1 TRBV2 14 CASLTQGWGTEAFF
TRBJ2-1 TRBV19 17 CASSIDPWTSGRNEQFF
TRBJ2-7 TRBV12-3/TRBV12-4 12 CASSLGGDEQYF
TRBJ1-4 TRBV28 15 CASNSRDARGEKLFF
TRBJ2-3 TRBV7-2 16 CASSSRETSGWDTQYF
TRBJ2-1 TRBV4-3 16 CASSQDPAGRYNEQFF
TRBJ1-5 TRBV6-2/TRBV6-3 14 CASSLSWGGQPQHF
TRBJ1-6 TRBV6-4 15 CASSDSAGGNSPLHF